Following are 9 T cell receptor beta chains from one sample sequenced in a study of T cell responses to AZD1222 COVID-19 vaccine. Profiled with immunoSEQ multiplex PCR; TCRdb holds only in-frame clones, not every one. The data hold 150,000 to 200,000 clones, with roughly 89% observed a single time. Specimen: peripheral blood, collected on day 0 of AZD1222 vaccination. The receptors shown here come from an adult in good health.

The chain links TRBV16 to TRBJ2-5, with D tentatively TRBD2 (5 bases). From germline, CDR1 is KGHSY and CDR2 FQNENV. The V end lost 2 bases, the J end lost 4 bases, and 14 bases lay between the germline ends. This CDR3 comprises 15 residues. CDR3: CASSQRLTGGETQYF. The CDR3 DNA is TGTGCCAGCAGCCAACGGCTCACCGGAGGAGAGACCCAGTACTTC.

The chain combines TRBV7-9 with TRBJ1-1, with a weak D call TRBD1 (6 bases). Germline assignment: CDR1 SEHNR and CDR2 FQNEAQ (reference sequence). CDR3 length: 15 amino acids. V lost 1 base, J lost 1 base, and 10 bases lay in between. Written as DNA, the CDR3 is TGTGCCAGCAGCTTAGAGGGACAAGCGAACACTGAAGCTTTCTTT. Protein product: CASSLEGQANTEAFF. The full variable domain, rest sourced from reference TRBV7-9 and TRBJ1-1, is DTGVSQNPRHKITKRGQNVTFRCDPISEHNRLYWYRQTLGQGPEFLTYFQNEAQLEKSRLLSDRFSAERPKGSFSTLEIQRTEQGDSAMYLCASSLEGQANTEAFFGQGTRLTVV.

The chain is built from TRBV7-2 and TRBJ1-3, with 9 nucleotides matching TRBD1. CDR1 and CDR2 from the germline V gene are SGHTA and FQGNSA. The V segment lost 0 bases and the J segment 2 bases; nucleotides outside the gene matches: 5. CDR3 length: 17 amino acids. The CDR3 bases are TGTGCCAGCAGCTTAGCGCGGGGGACAGGGACTGGAAACACCATATATTTT. Its protein is CASSLARGTGTGNTIYF.

V gene TRBV3-1 (or the pseudogene TRBV3-2) combines with J gene TRBJ1-6; D gene ambiguous. V was shortened by 4 bases and J by 4 bases, with 8 bases between the two germline ends. Germline CDR1 reads LGHDT; CDR2 reads YNNKEL (reference sequence). This CDR3 spans 14 amino acids. The CDR3 DNA is TGTGCCAGCAGCCCCGGCCTGTATAATTCACCCCTCCACTTT. Residues: CASSPGLYNSPLHF.

This chain connects TRBV2 to TRBJ1-1; TRBD1 agrees at 10 bases. Germline trimming cut 3 bases from V and 4 bases from J; bases unmatched to any gene: 2. The CDR3 is 14 residues long. Germline V gene lookup returns CDR1 SNHLY and CDR2 FYNNEI. CDR3 sequence (DNA): TGTGCCAGCAGTGATTGGACAGGGGGCACTGAAGCTTTCTTT. Amino acid sequence: CASSDWTGGTEAFF. Using reference TRBV2 and TRBJ1-1 for the parts outside the CDR3, the full variable domain is EPEVTQTPSHQVTQMGQEVILRCVPISNHLYFYWYRQILGQKVEFLVSFYNNEISEKSEIFDDQFSVERPDGSNFTLKIRSTKLEDSAMYFCASSDWTGGTEAFFGQGTRLTVV.

This rearrangement joins TRBV7-2 to TRBJ1-4, with 8 bases that match TRBD1. The germline CDR1 and CDR2 sequences are SGHTA and FQGNSA. V dropped 4 bases and J dropped 8; count of bases not matched to a gene: 6. The length of the CDR3 is 14 residues. DNA of the CDR3: TGTGCCAGCAGCTCCCGGGACAGGCGGGAAAAACTGTTTTTT. Amino acid sequence: CASSSRDRREKLFF.

As concerns this clone: Its ends do not fully match the called genes, so a read error is possible. The J gene is TRBJ1-2, the V gene TRBV23-1, with no clear D. TRBV23-1 is marked as an open reading frame, function uncertain. The CDR3 is 11 amino acids. CDR3 residues: CASSQDGIPHF. In DNA form, the CDR3 reads TGCGCCAGCAGTCAAGATGGGATTCCCCACTTC.

This chain joins TRBV5-1 and TRBJ2-5; a possible D gene is TRBD2 (6 bases). Germline-derived CDR1 and CDR2 are SGHRS and YFSETQ. The CDR3 has 15 amino acids. Trimming pared 3 bases from V and 1 base from J, leaving 13 bases between. The CDR3 DNA reads as TGCGCCAGCAGCTGGGGGGTTCGGACCCAAGAGACCCAGTACTTC. Translated: CASSWGVRTQETQYF.

The genes are TRBV5-4 and TRBJ1-1; 8 bases agree with TRBD1. This CDR3 is 15 amino acids long. Looked up from germline, CDR1 is SGHNT and CDR2 is YYREEE (reference sequence). The V gene end was trimmed by 5 bases and the J gene end by 7 bases; junction bases not matched to a gene: 13. The CDR3 DNA sequence: TGTGCCAGCAGTACCCAGGGGGCGCGTCGTAATGAAGCTTTCTTT. It specifies CASSTQGARRNEAFF.